The rows below give T cell receptor beta chains drawn from one sample of a study of blood T cell repertoires in COVID-19. Generated by immunoSEQ multiplex PCR, the TCRdb table keeps only in-frame clones and is missing some. The sample yields 100,000 to 150,000 clones, around 80% seen once. The sequenced sample was PBMCs or T cells enriched from blood (not recorded which). The receptors were gathered from a man between 40 and 49 years old with acute COVID-19. Both conserved end residues are part of each CDR3. The D gene is left open where the match is weak. Where a row states a size, it is once, few, many or the class of an expanded clone; other rows omit it.

j_call: TRBJ1-3; clone_size: .; v_call: TRBV6-5; d_call: TRBD1; cdr3_aa: CASSYSKQGLFTIYF; cdr3_nt: TGTGCCAGCAGTTACTCGAAACAGGGGTTGTTCACCATATATTTT
j_call: TRBJ2-7; clone_size: .; v_call: TRBV6-6; d_call: TRBD1; cdr3_aa: CASEGQVAYEQYF; cdr3_nt: TGTGCCAGCGAGGGACAGGTCGCCTACGAGCAGTACTTC
j_call: TRBJ1-5; clone_size: .; v_call: TRBV18; d_call: TRBD1; cdr3_aa: CASSPQGGNQPQHF; cdr3_nt: TGTGCCAGCTCTCCTCAGGGGGGCAATCAGCCCCAGCATTTT
j_call: TRBJ1-2; clone_size: .; v_call: TRBV16; d_call: .; cdr3_aa: CASSQSSRGSGYTF; cdr3_nt: TGTGCCAGCAGCCAATCCAGTCGAGGGAGCGGCTACACCTTC
j_call: TRBJ2-3; clone_size: .; v_call: TRBV5-1; d_call: .; cdr3_aa: CASSLVSDTQYF; cdr3_nt: TGCGCCAGCAGCTTGGTCTCGGATACGCAGTATTTT
j_call: TRBJ1-5; clone_size: .; v_call: TRBV6-2/TRBV6-3; d_call: .; cdr3_aa: CASSYWAGESKPQHF; cdr3_nt: TGTGCCAGCAGTTACTGGGCAGGGGAGAGTAAGCCCCAGCATTTT
j_call: TRBJ1-4; clone_size: .; v_call: TRBV2; d_call: .; cdr3_aa: CASSRQIPTNEKLFF; cdr3_nt: TGTGCCAGCAGTCGACAGATACCAACTAATGAAAAACTGTTTTTT
j_call: TRBJ2-7; clone_size: .; v_call: TRBV13; d_call: .; cdr3_aa: CASSSRTPPTREQYF; cdr3_nt: TGTGCCAGCAGTTCACGGACTCCCCCTACGAGGGAGCAGTACTTC
j_call: TRBJ2-3; clone_size: .; v_call: TRBV2; d_call: TRBD2; cdr3_aa: CASSGLAGAEDTQYF; cdr3_nt: TGTGCCAGCTCTGGACTAGCGGGAGCGGAAGATACGCAGTATTTT
j_call: TRBJ2-1; clone_size: .; v_call: TRBV7-2; d_call: TRBD2; cdr3_aa: CASSRESSGSYEQFF; cdr3_nt: TGTGCCAGCAGCCGGGAGTCTAGCGGGAGCTATGAGCAGTTCTTC
j_call: TRBJ2-2; clone_size: .; v_call: TRBV11-3; d_call: .; cdr3_aa: CASSFGGPTGELFF; cdr3_nt: TGTGCCAGCAGCTTTGGCGGTCCCACCGGGGAGCTGTTTTTT
j_call: TRBJ1-1; clone_size: .; v_call: TRBV7-9; d_call: .; cdr3_aa: CASSDSTLSEAFF; cdr3_nt: TGTGCCAGCAGCGATTCTACGTTATCTGAAGCTTTCTTT
j_call: TRBJ1-3; clone_size: .; v_call: TRBV11-2; d_call: .; cdr3_aa: CASTLTPSGNTIYF; cdr3_nt: TGTGCCAGCACCCTGACTCCCTCTGGAAACACCATATATTTT
j_call: TRBJ2-7; clone_size: .; v_call: TRBV5-5; d_call: .; cdr3_aa: CASSLGSSPEQYF; cdr3_nt: TGTGCCAGCAGCTTGGGTAGTAGTCCCGAGCAGTACTTC
j_call: TRBJ1-2; clone_size: .; v_call: TRBV10-3; d_call: .; cdr3_aa: CAISESWASYGYTF; cdr3_nt: TGTGCCATCAGTGAGTCTTGGGCCAGCTATGGCTACACCTTC
j_call: TRBJ2-1; clone_size: .; v_call: TRBV29-1; d_call: .; cdr3_aa: CSSRSSFLYNEQFF; cdr3_nt: TGCAGCTCTCGGAGTAGCTTTCTCTACAATGAGCAGTTCTTC
j_call: TRBJ2-7; clone_size: .; v_call: TRBV6-5; d_call: TRBD2; cdr3_aa: CASRPGLSGEQYF; cdr3_nt: TGTGCCAGCAGGCCGGGACTATCCGGGGAGCAGTACTTC
j_call: TRBJ2-5; clone_size: once; v_call: TRBV7-2; d_call: .; cdr3_aa: CASSFQQSQETQYF; cdr3_nt: TGTGCCAGCAGCTTCCAACAGAGCCAAGAGACCCAGTACTTC
j_call: TRBJ2-5; clone_size: .; v_call: TRBV19; d_call: TRBD1; cdr3_aa: CASSIGWGTGEETQYF; cdr3_nt: TGTGCCAGTAGTATTGGGTGGGGGACAGGGGAAGAGACCCAGTACTTC
j_call: TRBJ2-7; clone_size: once; v_call: TRBV7-9; d_call: TRBD2; cdr3_aa: CASSLSLRTSGGVYEQYF; cdr3_nt: TGTGCCAGCAGCTTAAGTCTACGGACTAGCGGGGGGGTCTACGAGCAGTACTTC
j_call: TRBJ2-5; clone_size: few; v_call: TRBV11-3; d_call: .; cdr3_aa: CASSVRVGETQYF; cdr3_nt: TGTGCCAGCAGCGTCCGGGTCGGGGAGACCCAGTACTTC
j_call: TRBJ2-5; clone_size: many; v_call: TRBV12-3/TRBV12-4; d_call: .; cdr3_aa: CASSSVQETQYF; cdr3_nt: TGTGCCAGCAGCTCCGTTCAAGAGACCCAGTACTTC
j_call: TRBJ2-5; clone_size: .; v_call: TRBV7-9; d_call: TRBD2; cdr3_aa: CASSLGSGSETQYF; cdr3_nt: TGTGCCAGCAGCTTGGGTAGCGGGAGCGAGACCCAGTACTTC
j_call: TRBJ2-2; clone_size: .; v_call: TRBV18; d_call: .; cdr3_aa: CASSPPNGPNTGELFF; cdr3_nt: TGTGCCAGCTCACCGCCTAATGGTCCCAACACCGGGGAGCTGTTTTTT
j_call: TRBJ1-1; clone_size: few; v_call: TRBV6-5; d_call: TRBD1; cdr3_aa: CASSPRTGENTEAFF; cdr3_nt: TGTGCCAGCAGTCCCAGGACAGGGGAGAACACTGAAGCTTTCTTT
j_call: TRBJ2-5; clone_size: .; v_call: TRBV5-1; d_call: TRBD2; cdr3_aa: CASSLFSRGGGEGETQYF; cdr3_nt: TGCGCCAGCAGCTTGTTTTCCCGCGGCGGGGGTGAGGGGGAGACCCAGTACTTC
j_call: TRBJ1-3; clone_size: .; v_call: TRBV7-8; d_call: .; cdr3_aa: CASSLSGAGNTIYF; cdr3_nt: TGTGCCAGCAGCTTAAGCGGGGCTGGAAACACCATATATTTT
j_call: TRBJ1-6; clone_size: .; v_call: TRBV5-6; d_call: .; cdr3_aa: CASSLEGLGNSPLHF; cdr3_nt: TGTGCCAGCAGCTTGGAGGGACTAGGAAATTCACCCCTCCACTTT
j_call: TRBJ2-5; clone_size: .; v_call: TRBV7-9; d_call: TRBD1; cdr3_aa: CASSLDRARETQYF; cdr3_nt: TGTGCCAGCAGCTTGGACAGGGCAAGGGAGACCCAGTACTTC
j_call: TRBJ2-2; clone_size: few; v_call: TRBV30; d_call: TRBD1; cdr3_aa: CAWSVGAGGPLGGELFF; cdr3_nt: TGTGCCTGGAGTGTAGGGGCAGGGGGCCCTCTAGGCGGGGAGCTGTTTTTT
j_call: TRBJ1-1; clone_size: .; v_call: TRBV5-6; d_call: .; cdr3_aa: CASSLARANTEAFF; cdr3_nt: TGTGCCAGCAGCTTGGCCAGGGCGAACACTGAAGCTTTCTTT
j_call: TRBJ1-5; clone_size: .; v_call: TRBV28; d_call: .; cdr3_aa: CASSSAREPQHF; cdr3_nt: TGTGCCAGCAGTTCGGCCAGGGAGCCCCAGCATTTT
j_call: TRBJ1-5; clone_size: .; v_call: TRBV5-1; d_call: .; cdr3_aa: CASSMDSHQPQHF; cdr3_nt: TGCGCCAGCAGTATGGACAGTCATCAGCCCCAGCATTTT
j_call: TRBJ1-1; clone_size: .; v_call: TRBV5-8; d_call: TRBD1; cdr3_aa: CASSFVDRKAEAFF; cdr3_nt: TGTGCCAGCAGCTTCGTGGACAGGAAGGCTGAAGCTTTCTTT
j_call: TRBJ1-2; clone_size: .; v_call: TRBV18; d_call: .; cdr3_aa: CASSPLERTADGYTF; cdr3_nt: TGTGCCAGCTCACCACTCGAAAGGACAGCCGATGGCTACACCTTC
j_call: TRBJ1-3; clone_size: .; v_call: TRBV2; d_call: TRBD1; cdr3_aa: CASSPGQGPGNTIYF; cdr3_nt: TGTGCCAGCAGCCCGGGACAGGGCCCTGGAAACACCATATATTTT
j_call: TRBJ1-1; clone_size: .; v_call: TRBV29-1; d_call: .; cdr3_aa: CSVEGRGIGAFF; cdr3_nt: TGCAGCGTTGAAGGGAGAGGAATTGGAGCTTTCTTT
j_call: TRBJ1-3; clone_size: .; v_call: TRBV6-5; d_call: TRBD1; cdr3_aa: CASRRGLSGNTIYF; cdr3_nt: TGTGCCAGCAGGAGGGGGCTCTCTGGAAACACCATATATTTT
j_call: TRBJ1-2; clone_size: .; v_call: TRBV27; d_call: TRBD1; cdr3_aa: CASSRGQGGYTF; cdr3_nt: TGTGCCAGCAGTCGAGGACAGGGTGGCTACACCTTC
j_call: TRBJ2-7; clone_size: .; v_call: TRBV6-1; d_call: TRBD2; cdr3_aa: CASSDLSGSIYEQYF; cdr3_nt: TGTGCCAGCAGTGACCTTAGCGGGAGTATCTACGAGCAGTACTTC
j_call: TRBJ1-1; clone_size: .; v_call: TRBV6-1; d_call: .; cdr3_aa: CASSDGTLTTEAFF; cdr3_nt: TGTGCCAGCAGTGATGGGACATTGACCACTGAAGCTTTCTTT
j_call: TRBJ2-5; clone_size: .; v_call: TRBV2; d_call: .; cdr3_aa: CASGPSETQYF; cdr3_nt: TGTGCCAGCGGGCCCTCAGAGACCCAGTACTTC
j_call: TRBJ2-7; clone_size: .; v_call: TRBV7-2; d_call: TRBD2; cdr3_aa: CASSLGREGHHEQYF; cdr3_nt: TGTGCCAGCAGCTTAGGGCGGGAGGGCCATCACGAGCAGTACTTC
j_call: TRBJ2-2; clone_size: .; v_call: TRBV3-1/TRBV3-2; d_call: TRBD2; cdr3_aa: CASSLLGGRGASTGELFF; cdr3_nt: TGTGCCAGCAGCCTCCTGGGTGGGCGGGGGGCTTCCACCGGGGAGCTGTTTTTT
j_call: TRBJ2-3; clone_size: .; v_call: TRBV28; d_call: TRBD2; cdr3_aa: CASRGILGTSGDTQYF; cdr3_nt: TGTGCCAGCAGGGGCATCCTCGGGACTAGCGGGGATACGCAGTATTTT
j_call: TRBJ1-2; clone_size: .; v_call: TRBV5-8; d_call: TRBD1; cdr3_aa: CASSLVLDRDYGYTF; cdr3_nt: TGTGCCAGCAGCTTGGTTTTGGACAGGGACTATGGCTACACCTTC
j_call: TRBJ1-1; clone_size: once; v_call: TRBV30; d_call: .; cdr3_aa: CAWSPSGNSEAFF; cdr3_nt: TGTGCCTGGAGTCCGTCAGGGAACTCTGAAGCTTTCTTT
j_call: TRBJ2-7; clone_size: .; v_call: TRBV6-5; d_call: .; cdr3_aa: CASSYERDGYEQYF; cdr3_nt: TGTGCCAGCAGTTACGAGAGGGATGGTTACGAGCAGTACTTC
j_call: TRBJ2-7; clone_size: few; v_call: TRBV27; d_call: .; cdr3_aa: CASSREGVFYEQYF; cdr3_nt: TGTGCCAGCAGTAGAGAGGGGGTTTTCTACGAGCAGTACTTC
j_call: TRBJ2-3; clone_size: .; v_call: TRBV4-2; d_call: TRBD2; cdr3_aa: CASSQPGRTSGGGTQYF; cdr3_nt: TGTGCCAGCAGCCAACCCGGGAGGACTAGCGGAGGGGGTACGCAGTATTTT
j_call: TRBJ1-2; clone_size: few; v_call: TRBV18; d_call: TRBD1; cdr3_aa: CASSPMDRGLIYGYTF; cdr3_nt: TGTGCCAGCTCACCGATGGACAGGGGGCTCATCTATGGCTACACCTTC
j_call: TRBJ2-4; clone_size: .; v_call: TRBV6-4; d_call: .; cdr3_aa: CASPPLGGKNIQYF; cdr3_nt: TGTGCCAGTCCCCCACTTGGAGGGAAAAACATTCAGTACTTC
j_call: TRBJ2-7; clone_size: .; v_call: TRBV7-2; d_call: .; cdr3_aa: CASSLLPQKYEQYF; cdr3_nt: TGTGCCAGCAGCTTATTACCCCAGAAGTACGAGCAGTACTTC
j_call: TRBJ1-5; clone_size: .; v_call: TRBV30; d_call: .; cdr3_aa: CAWSVAGQPQHF; cdr3_nt: TGTGCCTGGAGTGTGGCTGGTCAGCCCCAGCATTTT
j_call: TRBJ1-1; clone_size: .; v_call: TRBV10-1; d_call: .; cdr3_aa: CASSANRLAEAFF; cdr3_nt: TGCGCCAGCAGTGCTAACAGGCTAGCTGAAGCTTTCTTT